This T cell receptor beta chain derives from a study of neoadjuvant anti-PD-1 for oral cavity cancer. Study context: Before surgery, most patients got three to four biweekly 3 mg/kg nivolumab doses. Around day 43, patients without progression received a fourth nivolumab dose before surgery.

The time point: after neoadjuvant nivolumab, at surgical resection. Stage II-IVA oral cavity squamous cell carcinoma was new and untreated by systemic or radiation therapy. The patients had HPV-negative, locally advanced oral cavity squamous cell carcinoma. Libraries were prepared by immunoSEQ multiplex PCR; TCRdb keeps only in-frame clonotypes and omits some of them. The top ten clones hold almost 3.5% of a sample with some 33,000 clones, more than 65% of them seen once. This CDR3 region has 16 residues. Trimming stripped 1 base from V and 7 bases from J, with 14 bases between. Germline CDR1 and CDR2: MNHNS and SASEGT. This clone has just one count.

The clonotype originates from a person aged 40 to 85 with oral cavity squamous cell carcinoma. The V and J genes are TRBV6-1 and TRBJ1-6; D remains ambiguous. The sample consisted of PBMCs, taken after nivolumab (anti-PD-1) treatment. In nucleotides, the CDR3 is TGTGCCAGCAGTGAAGAGGGTCATGGGCGGAATTCACCCCTCCACTTT. This gives the protein CASSEEGHGRNSPLHF.